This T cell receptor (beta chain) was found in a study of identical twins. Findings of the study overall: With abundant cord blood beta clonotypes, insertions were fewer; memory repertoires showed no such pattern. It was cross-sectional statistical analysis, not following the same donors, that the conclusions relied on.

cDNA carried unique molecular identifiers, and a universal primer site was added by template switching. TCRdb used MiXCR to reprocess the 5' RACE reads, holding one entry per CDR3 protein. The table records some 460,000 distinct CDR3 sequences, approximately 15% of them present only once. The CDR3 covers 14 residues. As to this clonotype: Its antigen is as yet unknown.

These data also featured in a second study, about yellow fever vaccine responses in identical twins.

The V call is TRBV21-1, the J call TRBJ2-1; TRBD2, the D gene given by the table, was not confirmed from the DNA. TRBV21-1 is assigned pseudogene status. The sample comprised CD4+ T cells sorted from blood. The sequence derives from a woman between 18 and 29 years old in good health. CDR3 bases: TGTGCCAGCCCGGATAGCGGGAGGGACAATGAGCAGTTCTTC. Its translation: CASPDSGRDNEQFF.